The rows below give T cell receptor beta chains drawn from one sample of a study of blood T cell repertoires in COVID-19. Sequencing used immunoSEQ multiplex PCR; TCRdb keeps in-frame clones, though not all of them. This table holds 45,000 to 70,000 clones, approximately 80% found once. Material: peripheral blood. These receptors all come from a woman at least 80 years old with acute or convalescent COVID-19. The CDR3 runs from the conserved cysteine through the conserved F or W. D genes are given only for firm matches. Size tells how often a clone was seen (once, few, many) or the class of an expanded clone, and some rows leave it out.

len	j_gene	v_gene	d_gene	abundance	CDR3nt	CDR3aa
16	TRBJ1-2	TRBV3-1/TRBV3-2	-	-	TGTGCCAGCAGCCAACGCGCGAACACAGGAGTAACTGGCTACACCTTC	CASSQRANTGVTGYTF
13	TRBJ1-3	TRBV19	-	-	TGTGCCAGTAGTGAGTTCTCTGGAAACACCATATATTTT	CASSEFSGNTIYF
15	TRBJ1-5	TRBV10-3	TRBD1	once	TGTGCCATCAGTGAAGGGGCAGGGGGCTTTCAGCCCCAGCATTTT	CAISEGAGGFQPQHF
13	TRBJ1-2	TRBV13	TRBD1	-	TGTGCCAGCAGCCCCGGGACAGGGGCTGGCTACACCTTC	CASSPGTGAGYTF
18	TRBJ2-6	TRBV3-1/TRBV3-2	TRBD1	-	TGTGCCAGCAGCCAAGATTGGGGTAGGGGGCCTGGGGCCAACGTCCTGACTTTC	CASSQDWGRGPGANVLTF
17	TRBJ2-3	TRBV5-1	TRBD1	-	TGCGCCAGCAGCTTGTCGGGGACAGGTTTTGGCACAGATACGCAGTATTTT	CASSLSGTGFGTDTQYF
16	TRBJ2-3	TRBV5-1	TRBD2	-	TGCGCCAGCAGCCCCTCGCCTAGCGGGGACACAGATACGCAGTATTTT	CASSPSPSGDTDTQYF
14	TRBJ1-2	TRBV2	-	-	TGTGCCAGCAGTGACAATCGGGCTAACTATGGCTACACCTTC	CASSDNRANYGYTF
17	TRBJ2-7	TRBV7-9	-	few	TGTGCCAGCAGAGCGGCCCCAGGAAACGCGAGCTCCTACGAGCAGTACTTC	CASRAAPGNASSYEQYF
14	TRBJ1-1	TRBV6-1	TRBD1	-	TGTGCCAGCAGTGAAGGGGGGACAGGGGTTGAAGCTTTCTTT	CASSEGGTGVEAFF
13	TRBJ1-1	TRBV10-2	-	-	TGCGCCAGCAGGGAGGTAGGGGACACTGAAGCTTTCTTT	CASREVGDTEAFF
12	TRBJ2-7	TRBV5-1	-	-	TGCGCCAGCAGCAAGGACTTCTACGAGCAGTACTTC	CASSKDFYEQYF
13	TRBJ1-2	TRBV28	-	-	TGTGCCAGCAGTTTGGGCAGGGGCGGGGGCTACACCTTC	CASSLGRGGGYTF
14	TRBJ2-7	TRBV5-1	-	-	TGCGCCAGCAGCCTGGGACCCGGGAGTAACGAGCAGTACTTC	CASSLGPGSNEQYF
15	TRBJ1-3	TRBV4-1	-	once	TGCGCCAGCAGCCAAGGTCAGATGGCTGGAAACACCATATATTTT	CASSQGQMAGNTIYF
17	TRBJ1-2	TRBV14	-	-	TGTGCCAGCAGCCAAAGGTTTGGGCAGGCCATTAACTATGGCTACACCTTC	CASSQRFGQAINYGYTF